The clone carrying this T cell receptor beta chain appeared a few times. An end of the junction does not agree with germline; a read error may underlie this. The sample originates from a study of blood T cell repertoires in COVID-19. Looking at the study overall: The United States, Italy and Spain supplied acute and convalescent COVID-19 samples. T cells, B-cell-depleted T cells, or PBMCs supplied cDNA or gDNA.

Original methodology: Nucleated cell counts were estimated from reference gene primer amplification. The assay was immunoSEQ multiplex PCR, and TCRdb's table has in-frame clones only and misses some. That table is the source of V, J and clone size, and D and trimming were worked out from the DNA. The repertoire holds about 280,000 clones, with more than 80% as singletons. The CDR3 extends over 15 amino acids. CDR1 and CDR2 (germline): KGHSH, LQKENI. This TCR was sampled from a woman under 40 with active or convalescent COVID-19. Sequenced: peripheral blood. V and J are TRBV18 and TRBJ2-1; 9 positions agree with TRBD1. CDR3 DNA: TGTGCCAGCTCGCCACAGGGGGCGTCCTACAATGAGCAGTTCTTC. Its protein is CASSPQGASYNEQFF.